The 21 T cell receptor beta chains in this list originate from one sample, sequenced in a study of blood T cell repertoires in COVID-19. The repertoire was sequenced with immunoSEQ multiplex PCR; TCRdb's copy has only in-frame clones and lacks some. This sample has 150,000 to 200,000 clones, with 80% to 95% found just once. Material: peripheral blood. Receptor source: a man younger than 45 with COVID-19, enrolled during active disease.

The chain combines TRBV27 with TRBJ2-7; 9 bases line up with TRBD1. Unmatched junction bases numbered 14, after V lost 8 bases and J lost 3 bases. The CDR3 loop spans 16 amino acids. CDR1 and CDR2 from the germline V gene are MNHEY and SMNVEV (reference sequence). The chain's CDR3 is CASHPVQGAFDYEQYF. CDR3 sequence (DNA): TGTGCCAGCCACCCCGTACAGGGGGCATTTGACTACGAGCAGTACTTC.

This chain uses TRBV7-2 with TRBJ1-3; D gene ambiguous. The CDR3 loop spans 16 amino acids. Trimming stripped 6 bases from V and 0 bases from J, with 15 bases between. Germline CDR1 SGHTA, CDR2 FQGNSA. The CDR3 is CASSWRTAHSGNTIYF. CDR3 DNA sequence: TGTGCCAGCAGTTGGAGGACCGCTCACTCTGGAAACACCATATATTTT.

The chain joins TRBV27 to TRBJ2-3; possibly TRBD1 for D (7 bases). Germline CDR1 MNHEY, CDR2 SMNVEV (reference sequence). CDR3 size: 14 residues. Trimming removed 5 bases from V and 6 bases from J, with 15 bases in between. The CDR3 spells CASSDREAGDTQYF. The CDR3 coding sequence is TGTGCCAGCAGTGACAGGGAGGCGGGGGATACGCAGTATTTT.

As concerns this clone: Other DNA variants within this sample encode the same CDR3. The V gene is TRBV29-1, the J gene TRBJ2-2; D perhaps matches TRBD2 (6 bases). The CDR3 is made up of 13 amino acids. V shed 2 bases and J shed 5 bases, with 9 bases lying between them. In germline, CDR1 is SQVTM, CDR2 ANQGSEA. The chain's CDR3 is CSVEWAGTGELFF. The CDR3 region has the DNA TGCAGCGTTGAATGGGCGGGAACCGGGGAGCTGTTTTTT.

This clone is a singleton in its sample. This rearrangement joins TRBV6-4 to TRBJ1-2; the D gene is possibly TRBD1 (5 bases). CDR3 size: 15 residues. Germline V lookup: CDR1 MRHNA, CDR2 SNTAGT. Trimming cost V 0 bases and J 6 bases, with 14 bases left between them. The CDR3 protein is CASSDSLQGLNGYTF. The CDR3, as DNA: TGTGCCAGCAGTGACTCGCTTCAGGGCCTGAATGGCTACACCTTC.

The rearrangement links TRBV30 to TRBJ2-5; 11 positions agree with TRBD2. This CDR3 comprises 14 residues. J was trimmed by 4 bases and V by 1 base; bases with no gene match: 2. Per the germline V gene, CDR1 is GTSNPN and CDR2 is SVGIG (reference sequence). The CDR3 coding sequence is TGTGCCTGGAGTGCCGGACTAGCGGGAGAGACCCAGTACTTC. Protein: CAWSAGLAGETQYF.

The chain is built from TRBV19 and TRBJ2-1; 7 bases map to TRBD2. Trimming at V came to 0 bases and at J to 9 bases, leaving 11 bases not matched to a gene. This CDR3 is 16 amino acids long. The germline V gene has CDR1 LNHDA and CDR2 SQIVND (reference sequence). CDR3 region: CASSIDLPAGAGEQFF. The CDR3, as DNA: TGTGCCAGTAGTATAGATCTGCCGGCGGGAGCTGGTGAGCAGTTCTTC.

CDR3: CASSLWAGGTYEQYF. The CDR3, as DNA: TGTGCCAGCAGTTTATGGGCGGGAGGAACCTACGAGCAGTACTTC. The V gene is TRBV28, the J gene TRBJ2-7; 8 nucleotides align to TRBD2. This CDR3 comprises 15 residues. The V gene end was trimmed by 0 bases and the J gene end by 2 bases; junction bases not matched to a gene: 3. Germline lookup yields CDR1 MDHEN and CDR2 SYDVKM.

CDR3: CASSLQGLQETQYF. The CDR3 bases are TGTGCCAGCAGCTTACAGGGACTCCAAGAGACCCAGTACTTC. V and J are TRBV7-8 and TRBJ2-5; D might be TRBD2 (6 bases). V was trimmed by 2 bases and J by 1 base, leaving 8 bases between them. From germline, CDR1 is SGHVS and CDR2 FQNEAQ. This CDR3 contains 14 residues.

The rearrangement uses TRBV5-4 and TRBJ1-1, with 9 bases lining up with TRBD1. The CDR3 runs to 16 residues. Germline lookup yields CDR1 SGHNT and CDR2 YYREEE (reference sequence). Trimming took 4 bases from V and 4 from J; bases not matched to a gene: 11. In nucleotides, the CDR3 is TGTGCCAGCAGCCCTGGCCCTACAGGGGGCTTCACTGAAGCTTTCTTT. It yields the protein CASSPGPTGGFTEAFF.

The chain couples TRBV4-3 to TRBJ1-5; TRBD1 might be the D (6 bases). The germline V and J ends were trimmed by 3 bases and 5 bases, with 14 bases remaining between them. The germline CDR1 and CDR2 sequences are LGHNA and YSLEER. This CDR3 spans 15 amino acids. CDR3 region: CASSQDRTFYQPQHF. The CDR3 DNA is TGCGCCAGCAGCCAGGACAGAACCTTCTATCAGCCCCAGCATTTT.

The chain has TRBV27 and TRBJ1-6; maybe TRBD1 (5 bases). Looked up from germline, CDR1 is MNHEY and CDR2 is SMNVEV (reference sequence). This CDR3 is 12 amino acids long. V was shortened by 11 bases and J by 6 bases, with 11 bases between the two germline ends. CDR3 DNA sequence: TGTGCCTCCGGGGGGGTTAATTCACCCCTCCACTTT. The encoded protein is CASGGVNSPLHF.

The chain recombines TRBV5-4 with TRBJ2-3; 12 nucleotides line up with TRBD2. The trim removed 4 bases at V and 4 bases at J, leaving 7 bases unmatched. Germline V gene lookup returns CDR1 SGHNT and CDR2 YYREEE (reference sequence). The CDR3 loop spans 16 amino acids. The CDR3 sequence: CASSPRLAGEADTQYF. CDR3 nucleotide sequence: TGTGCCAGCAGCCCCAGACTAGCGGGAGAGGCAGATACGCAGTATTTT.

The chain is built from TRBV27 and TRBJ2-7; D not certain. CDR1 and CDR2 (germline): MNHEY, SMNVEV (reference sequence). V lost 2 bases and J lost 0, with 11 bases in between. The CDR3 loop spans 15 amino acids. CDR3 in amino acids: CASSLLGVSSYEQYF. The CDR3 DNA sequence: TGTGCCAGCAGTTTACTAGGTGTGAGCTCCTACGAGCAGTACTTC.

The chain carries TRBV10-3 and TRBJ1-2, with 10 positions matching TRBD1. J gave up 2 bases and V 3 bases, and 12 bases lay outside the gene matches. CDR1 ENHRY and CDR2 SYGVKD come from the germline V gene. The CDR3 sequence is 18 residues long. In DNA form, the CDR3 reads TGTGCCATCAGTGAAAATCCGGGACAGGGGAAGGCCAACTATGGCTACACCTTC. Its translation: CAISENPGQGKANYGYTF.

This chain uses TRBV5-5 with TRBJ1-5; D unresolved. Per germline, CDR1 SGHKS and CDR2 YYEKEE (reference sequence). The CDR3 length is 13 residues. Trimming left V 3 bases short and J 13 bases short, with 17 bases between. Here the CDR3 DNA reads TGTGCCAGCAGCTCGAACTGGGCCCTGCCTCAGCATTTT. This codes for CASSSNWALPQHF.

The chain joins TRBV27 to TRBJ1-6; D not resolved. Germline loops: CDR1 MNHEY, CDR2 SMNVEV (reference sequence). V was pared by 6 bases and J by 6 bases, with 15 bases between. The CDR3 is 15 amino acids. Written as DNA, the CDR3 is TGTGCCAGCAGACCAGTTACGCTCTCTAATTCACCCCTCCACTTT. The encoded protein is CASRPVTLSNSPLHF.

This clone turned up a few times. V gene TRBV27 combines with J gene TRBJ2-3; 7 bases are a match to TRBD1. Trimming at V came to 5 bases and at J to 4 bases, leaving 6 bases not matched to a gene. This CDR3 spans 14 amino acids. Germline assignment: CDR1 MNHEY and CDR2 SMNVEV (reference sequence). The DNA for the CDR3 is TGTGCCAGCAGTCACAGACAGGGTTCAGATACGCAGTATTTT. Protein sequence: CASSHRQGSDTQYF.

The chain carries TRBV15 and TRBJ1-2; D remains ambiguous. Trimming shortened V by 0 bases and J by 6 bases, and 23 bases separated the two germline ends. Germline lookup yields CDR1 LNHNV and CDR2 YYDKDF (reference sequence). The CDR3 runs to 18 residues. The CDR3 DNA follows: TGTGCCACCAGCAGAGATCTCGGGAGAATGGAGGCAGGCCATGGCTACACCTTC. Encoded protein: CATSRDLGRMEAGHGYTF. The full variable domain, completed using reference TRBV15 and TRBJ1-2, is DAMVIQNPRYQVTQFGKPVTLSCSQTLNHNVMYWYQQKSSQAPKLLFHYYDKDFNNEADTPDNFQSRRPNTSFCFLDIRSPGLGDTAMYLCATSRDLGRMEAGHGYTFGSGTRLTVV.

The chain couples TRBV2 to TRBJ2-5; D may be TRBD1 (5 bases). The CDR3 runs 15 residues. V lost 8 bases, J lost 5 bases, and 21 bases lay in between. The V gene's germline CDR1 is SNHLY and CDR2 FYNNEI. CDR3 in DNA: TGTGCCAGCGTCGGAGTAGGGGCGTGGGTCGAGACCCAGTACTTC. Translating it yields CASVGVGAWVETQYF.

This sequence joins TRBV4-3 and TRBJ2-4; tentatively, D is TRBD2 (6 bases). The CDR3 totals 17 residues. V shed 1 base and J shed 0 bases, with 13 bases lying between them. Germline assignment: CDR1 LGHNA and CDR2 YSLEER. CDR3 DNA sequence: TGCGCCAGCAGCCAAGGGGGACTTTCTCTAGCCAAAAACATTCAGTACTTC. This gives the protein CASSQGGLSLAKNIQYF.